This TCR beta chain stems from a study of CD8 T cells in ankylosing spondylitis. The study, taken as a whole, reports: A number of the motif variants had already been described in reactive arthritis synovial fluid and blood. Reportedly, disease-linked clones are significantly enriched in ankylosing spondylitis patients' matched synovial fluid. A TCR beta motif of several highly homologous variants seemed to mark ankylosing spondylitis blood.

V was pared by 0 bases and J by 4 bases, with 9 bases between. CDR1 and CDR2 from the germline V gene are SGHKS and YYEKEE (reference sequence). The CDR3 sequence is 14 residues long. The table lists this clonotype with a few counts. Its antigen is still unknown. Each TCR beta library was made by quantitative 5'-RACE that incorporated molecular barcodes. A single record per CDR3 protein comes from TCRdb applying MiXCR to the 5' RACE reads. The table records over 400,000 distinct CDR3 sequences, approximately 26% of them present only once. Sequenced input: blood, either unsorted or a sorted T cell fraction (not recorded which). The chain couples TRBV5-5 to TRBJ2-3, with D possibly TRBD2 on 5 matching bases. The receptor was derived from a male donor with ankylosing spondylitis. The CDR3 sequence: CASSLAGNPDTQYF. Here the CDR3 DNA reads TGTGCCAGCAGCTTGGCCGGGAACCCAGATACGCAGTATTTT. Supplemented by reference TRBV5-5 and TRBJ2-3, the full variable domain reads DAGVTQSPTHLIKTRGQQVTLRCSPISGHKSVSWYQQVLGQGPQFIFQYYEKEERGRGNFPDRFSARQFPNYSSELNVNALLLGDSALYLCASSLAGNPDTQYFGPGTRLTVL.